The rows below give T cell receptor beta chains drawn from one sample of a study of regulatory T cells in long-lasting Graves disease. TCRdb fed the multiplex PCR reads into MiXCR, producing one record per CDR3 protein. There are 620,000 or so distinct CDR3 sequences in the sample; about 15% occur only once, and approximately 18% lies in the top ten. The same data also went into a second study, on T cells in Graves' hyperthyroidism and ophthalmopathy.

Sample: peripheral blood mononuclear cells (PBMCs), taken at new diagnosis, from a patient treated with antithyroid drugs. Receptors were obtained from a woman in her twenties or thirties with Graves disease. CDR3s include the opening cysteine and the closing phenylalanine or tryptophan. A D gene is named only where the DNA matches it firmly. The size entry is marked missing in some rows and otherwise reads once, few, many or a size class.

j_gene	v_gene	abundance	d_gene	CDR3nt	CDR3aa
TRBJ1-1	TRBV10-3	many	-	TGTGCCATCAGTGATTACAGCGGTGAAGCTTTCTTT	CAISDYSGEAFF
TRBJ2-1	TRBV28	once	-	TGTGCCAGCCTCGGGTCAAGGGGCCCTCGTGAGCAGTTCTTC	CASLGSRGPREQFF
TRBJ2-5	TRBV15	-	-	TGTGCCACCAGCAGAGATTGGGAGACCCAGTACTTC	CATSRDWETQYF
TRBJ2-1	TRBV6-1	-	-	TGTGCCAGCAGTGATTTCGTAAACAATGAGCAGTTCTTC	CASSDFVNNEQFF
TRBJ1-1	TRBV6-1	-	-	TGTGCCAGCACCCTAGGGGCCTACACTGAAGCTTTCTTT	CASTLGAYTEAFF
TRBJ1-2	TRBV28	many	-	TGTGCCAGCAGTGAGTCCTATGGCTACACCTTC	CASSESYGYTF
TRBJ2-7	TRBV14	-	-	TGTGCCAGCAGCCAATTTTCGTTCGAGCAGTACTTC	CASSQFSFEQYF
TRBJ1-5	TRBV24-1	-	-	TGTGCCACCAGTGCGGGGTCACTGAGCAATCAGCCCCAGCATTTT	CATSAGSLSNQPQHF
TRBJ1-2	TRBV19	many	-	TGTGCCAGTAAGGAGGTGGCGGGAGGCTACACCTTC	CASKEVAGGYTF
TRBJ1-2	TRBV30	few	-	TGTGCCTGGTTTGATCTACGTCCGAACACGATTGGCTACACCTTC	CAWFDLRPNTIGYTF
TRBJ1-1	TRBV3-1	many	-	TGTGCCAGCAGCCAAGCGAACACTGAAGCTTTCTTT	CASSQANTEAFF
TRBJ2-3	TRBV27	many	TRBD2	TGTGCCAGCAGTGCCCCGACTAGCGCCCGCACAGATACGCAGTATTTT	CASSAPTSARTDTQYF
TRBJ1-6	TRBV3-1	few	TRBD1	TGTGCCAGCAGCCGGATCTCAGGGGGTGCGGATTCACCCCTCCACTTT	CASSRISGGADSPLHF
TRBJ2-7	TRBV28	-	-	TGTGCCAGCAGTTCCACAGGGATAGGGTTCTACGAGCAGTACTTC	CASSSTGIGFYEQYF
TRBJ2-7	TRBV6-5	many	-	TGTGCCAGCAGTTACCTCAGAAGCACAGGATCTTCATCGGGCGAGCAGTACTTC	CASSYLRSTGSSSGEQYF
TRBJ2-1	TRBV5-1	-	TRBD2	TGCGCCAGCAGCGGACCGACTAGCGCCCATGAGCAGTTCTTC	CASSGPTSAHEQFF
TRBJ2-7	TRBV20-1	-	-	TGCAGTGCTAGACAAGAAGGGCGATCCTACGAGCAGTACTTC	CSARQEGRSYEQYF
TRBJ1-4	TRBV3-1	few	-	TGTGCCAGCAGCCAACCCGGGGCTAATGAAAAACTGTTTTTT	CASSQPGANEKLFF
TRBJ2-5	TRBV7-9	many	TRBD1	TGTGCCAGCAGTAGAGGACAGGGGCAAGAGACCCAGTACTTC	CASSRGQGQETQYF
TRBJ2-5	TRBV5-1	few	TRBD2	TGCGCCAGCAGCTCCGGACTAGCGGGGGCCCAAGAGACCCAGTACTTC	CASSSGLAGAQETQYF
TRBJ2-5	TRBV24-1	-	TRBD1	TGTGCCACCAGTGCCCCCGGACAGGGGAGGACCCAGTACTTC	CATSAPGQGRTQYF
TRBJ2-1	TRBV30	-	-	TGTGCCTGGTTTACAGCCGTTGAGCAGTTCTTC	CAWFTAVEQFF
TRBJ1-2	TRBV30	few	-	TGTGCCTGGAGCAGACAGGCGAACCGCTATGGCTACACCTTC	CAWSRQANRYGYTF
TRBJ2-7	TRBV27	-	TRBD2	TGTGCCAGCAGTTATCCCGGGACTAGCGGCTACGAGCAGTACTTC	CASSYPGTSGYEQYF
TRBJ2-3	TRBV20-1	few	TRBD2	TGCAGTGCTAGAGATTTGGCTAGCGGGAGCACAGATACGCAGTATTTT	CSARDLASGSTDTQYF
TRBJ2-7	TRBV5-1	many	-	TGCGCCAGCGGTATGACCCCGGACCACGAGCAGTACTTC	CASGMTPDHEQYF
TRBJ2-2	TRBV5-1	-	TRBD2	TGCGCCAGCAGCCGAATTGGCGGGACTAGCGGGAGGAACACCGGGGAGCTGTTTTTT	CASSRIGGTSGRNTGELFF
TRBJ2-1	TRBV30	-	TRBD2	TGTGCCCAGGATGGAGCGGGAGGATCGTACAATGAGCAGTTCTTC	CAQDGAGGSYNEQFF
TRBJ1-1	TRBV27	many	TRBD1	TGTGCCAGCAGTTTGATGCCGACAGGGCCCCCTGAAGCTTTCTTT	CASSLMPTGPPEAFF
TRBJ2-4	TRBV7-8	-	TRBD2	TGTGCCAGCAACTTACTAGCGGGAGGGGCAGCCAAAAACATTCAGTACTTC	CASNLLAGGAAKNIQYF